The 10 T cell receptor beta chains listed next were all sequenced from one sample in a study of breast tumors, draining lymph nodes, adjacent tissues. The lymph nodes were axillary draining lymph nodes from breast cancer patients. TCRdb analysed the multiplex PCR reads with MiXCR anew, one entry per CDR3 protein. The sample contains roughly 80,000 distinct CDR3 sequences, approximately 20% of which appear only once. The sequencing input was axillary lymph node tissue. All receptors derive from a female donor with breast cancer. Some clones in this sample may be carry-over from other donors' samples.

This clonotype was seen at least ten times. The chain joins TRBV20-1 to TRBJ2-5; D possibly corresponds to TRBD2 (6 bases). Per germline, CDR1 DFQATT and CDR2 SNEGSKA (reference sequence). The CDR3 totals 14 residues. V shed 6 bases and J shed 5 bases, with 19 bases lying between them. The CDR3 nucleotides read TGCAGTGCGGAGGGCAGGGAGATGGTGGAGACCCAGTACTTC. Translation: CSAEGREMVETQYF.

This clonotype was recorded at least ten times. The chain is built from TRBV13 and TRBJ2-7, with D perhaps TRBD2 (5 bases). CDR3 length equals 13 residues. Germline V CDR1 and CDR2: PRHDT, FYEKMQ (reference sequence). Trimming removed 2 bases at V and 5 bases at J, with 10 bases between. The CDR3 here is CASSLSGIDEQYF. The CDR3 DNA sequence: TGTGCCAGCAGCTTATCCGGGATCGACGAGCAGTACTTC.

This clonotype was seen at least ten times. V gene TRBV7-9 combines with J gene TRBJ2-5; D not certain. The CDR3 is made up of 13 amino acids. Trimming cost V 6 bases and J 4 bases, with 12 bases left between them. Per germline, CDR1 SEHNR and CDR2 FQNEAQ (reference sequence). CDR3 sequence: CASSLSPRETQYF. The CDR3, as DNA: TGTGCCAGCAGTTTGTCTCCCCGAGAGACCCAGTACTTC. The full variable domain, its missing parts supplied by reference TRBV7-9 and TRBJ2-5, is DTGVSQNPRHKITKRGQNVTFRCDPISEHNRLYWYRQTLGQGPEFLTYFQNEAQLEKSRLLSDRFSAERPKGSFSTLEIQRTEQGDSAMYLCASSLSPRETQYFGPGTRLLVL.

In its sample, this clonotype was seen a few times. The gene calls are TRBV20-1 and TRBJ1-1; D remains unclear. CDR3 length equals 14 residues. Trimming shortened V by 3 bases and J by 4 bases, and 15 bases separated the two germline ends. Germline CDR1 reads DFQATT; CDR2 reads SNEGSKA (reference sequence). The CDR3 protein is CSASKGPSSTEAFF. CDR3 sequence (DNA): TGCAGTGCTAGTAAGGGTCCCTCGTCCACTGAAGCTTTCTTT.

This clonotype appeared many times. J is TRBJ2-1 and V is TRBV20-1, with 16 bases that match TRBD2. Germline trimming cut 2 bases from V and 1 base from J; bases unmatched to any gene: 2. The CDR3 runs 17 residues. The germline gives CDR1 DFQATT, CDR2 SNEGSKA (reference sequence). CDR3 protein: CSARLGLAGGSYNEQFF. In DNA, the CDR3 is TGCAGTGCTAGACTGGGACTAGCGGGAGGGTCCTACAATGAGCAGTTCTTC.

A word on this clonotype: A much bigger clone sits one base away, suggesting this may be a read error. Since the CDR3 does not end with the conserved phenylalanine or tryptophan, this likely comes from a read error. The V and J genes are TRBV11-2 and TRBJ2-5, with 14 nucleotides matching TRBD2. V was clipped by 0 bases and J by 5 bases; unmatched bases: 8. The CDR3 covers 18 residues. Germline loops: CDR1 SGHAT, CDR2 FQNNGV. The CDR3 DNA is TGTGCCAGCAGCTTAGATCTTTTCGGGACTAGCGGGAGTGAGACCCAGTACTCC. This translates into CASSLDLFGTSGSETQYS.

With respect to this clonotype: It may be a read error: a sequence one base away is much more abundant. The genes are TRBV13 and TRBJ2-1, with D maybe TRBD1 (8 bases). Trimming left V 7 bases short and J 1 base short, with 17 bases between. The CDR3 runs to 16 residues. Germline V gene lookup returns CDR1 PRHDT and CDR2 FYEKMQ (reference sequence). In DNA form, the CDR3 reads TGTGCCAGCAACTGGGGGGGACAGGAGTCCTACAATGAGCAGTTCTTC. It is translated as CASNWGGQESYNEQFF.

This clonotype was detected many times. The chain is built from TRBV20-1 and TRBJ1-6; D is unresolved. Germline V gene lookup returns CDR1 DFQATT and CDR2 SNEGSKA (reference sequence). V gave up 0 bases and J gave up 5 bases, with 14 bases separating them. The CDR3 contains 16 residues. DNA of the CDR3: TGCAGTGCTAGAGATCGTAAGGGAGGGAATAATTCACCCCTCCACTTT. As protein: CSARDRKGGNNSPLHF.

This clonotype was detected ten times or more. The chain employs TRBV5-8 and TRBJ2-1, with D perhaps TRBD1 (6 bases). The ends were cut back, 0 bases at V and 8 bases at J, with 12 bases in the middle. Germline V gives CDR1 SGHTS, CDR2 YDEGEE. CDR3 length: 14 residues. The CDR3 sequence is CASSLGQGWDEQFF. In DNA, the CDR3 is TGTGCCAGCAGCTTGGGGCAGGGGTGGGATGAGCAGTTCTTC.

Regarding this clonotype: No conserved phenylalanine or tryptophan is present at the end of the CDR3, so a read error is the likely explanation. The J gene is TRBJ2-1, the V gene TRBV11-2; 7 nucleotides agree with TRBD2. Germline CDR1 reads SGHAT; CDR2 reads FQNNGV. The length of the CDR3 is 15 residues. V lost 1 base to trimming and J lost 0 bases; unmatched junction nucleotides: 0. The DNA of the CDR3 is TGTGCCAGCAGCTTAGGCGGGAGCTCCTACAATGAGCAGTTCTCC. Translating it yields CASSLGGSSYNEQFS.